The 10 T cell receptor beta chains below were found in one sample sequenced in a study of cytomegalovirus exposure and HLA in healthy donors. The primer mix had 60 Vbeta and 13 Jbeta primers. The protocol was immunoSEQ multiplex PCR, while the TCRdb copy is restricted to in-frame clones and leaves out a portion. The sample lists over 150,000 clones, approximately 81% occurring once. The sample consisted of PBMCs. The receptors derive from a male donor in good health and CMV-seronegative.

This clone showed up just once. The J gene is TRBJ2-7, the V gene TRBV27, with 7 nucleotides matching TRBD2. V lost 8 bases and J lost 2; bases outside the gene matches: 12. The length of the CDR3 is 15 residues. The V gene's germline CDR1 is MNHEY and CDR2 SMNVEV (reference sequence). The DNA of the CDR3 is TGTGCCAGCCGAGGGCGGGGGAGACCGCCCTACGAGCAGTACTTC. It codes for CASRGRGRPPYEQYF.

About this clone itself: Germline and junction disagree at one end, which may indicate a read error. The rearrangement joins TRBV7-6 to TRBJ2-1; 9 nucleotides agree with TRBD2. Germline loops: CDR1 SGHVS, CDR2 FNYEAQ. This CDR3 has 16 residues. CDR3 protein: CASSFFSGGPYNEQFF. CDR3 DNA: TGTGCCAGCAGCTTTTTTAGCGGGGGACCCTATAATGAGCAGTTCTTC. Together with reference TRBV7-6 and TRBJ2-1, the CDR3 gives the full variable domain: GAGVSQSPRYKVTKRGQDVALRCDPISGHVSLYWYRQALGQGPEFLTYFNYEAQQDKSGLPNDRFSAERPEGSISTLTIQRTEQRDSAMYRCASSFFSGGPYNEQFFGPGTRLTVL.

J is TRBJ1-1 and V is TRBV19, with TRBD1 identical over 9 bases. J lost 2 bases, V lost 2 bases, and 3 bases had no gene match. The CDR3 sequence is 15 residues long. The V gene's germline CDR1 is LNHDA and CDR2 SQIVND (reference sequence). The CDR3 region has the DNA TGTGCCAGTAGTATACCGACAGGGGGAAACACTGAAGCTTTCTTT. Protein product: CASSIPTGGNTEAFF. The full variable domain, its missing parts supplied by reference TRBV19 and TRBJ1-1, is DGGITQSPKYLFRKEGQNVTLSCEQNLNHDAMYWYRQDPGQGLRLIYYSQIVNDFQKGDIAEGYSVSREKKESFPLTVTSAQKNPTAFYLCASSIPTGGNTEAFFGQGTRLTVV.

The genes are TRBV2 and TRBJ2-5; 7 bases match TRBD1. V lost 4 bases, J lost 4 bases, and 3 bases stayed unmatched. Per germline, CDR1 SNHLY and CDR2 FYNNEI. This CDR3 contains 13 residues. CDR3 in DNA: TGTGCCAGCAGTGCAGGGGGAAGAGAGACCCAGTACTTC. Amino acid sequence: CASSAGGRETQYF.

The rearrangement links TRBV25-1 to TRBJ1-4; weak D call: TRBD1 (6 bases). The CDR3 has 15 residues. Germline V gene data show CDR1 as MGHDK and CDR2 as SYGVNS. V lost 3 bases and J 6 bases, leaving 14 bases between the germline ends. The CDR3 is CASSEGGAVYEKLFF. Here the CDR3 DNA reads TGTGCCAGCAGTGAGGGGGGGGCGGTGTATGAAAAACTGTTTTTT.

The CDR3 spells CSVETANYGYTF. DNA of the CDR3: TGCAGCGTTGAGACAGCTAACTATGGCTACACCTTC. The chain is built from TRBV29-1 and TRBJ1-2; the D gene is possibly TRBD1 (5 bases). Germline values: CDR1 SQVTM, CDR2 ANQGSEA. This CDR3 is 12 amino acids long. V lost 3 bases and J lost 0, with 5 bases in between.

The chain employs TRBV5-1 and TRBJ2-7; D is possibly TRBD2 (5 bases). Germline CDR1 SGHRS, CDR2 YFSETQ. This CDR3 is built from 16 residues. V was shortened by 0 bases and J by 3 bases, with 16 bases between the two germline ends. The CDR3 DNA is TGCGCCAGCAGCTTGGAACTCCCACGGGGTTACTACGAGCAGTACTTC. This codes for CASSLELPRGYYEQYF. Filled out from reference TRBV5-1 and TRBJ2-7, the complete variable domain reads KAGVTQTPRYLIKTRGQQVTLSCSPISGHRSVSWYQQTPGQGLQFLFEYFSETQRNKGNFPGRFSGRQFSNSRSEMNVSTLELGDSALYLCASSLELPRGYYEQYFGPGTRLTVT.

The chain combines TRBV5-8 with TRBJ1-4, with TRBD1 matching over 9 bases. In germline, CDR1 is SGHTS, CDR2 YDEGEE. J lost 6 bases, V lost 0 bases, and 3 bases had no gene match. CDR3 length equals 15 residues. The CDR3 bases are TGTGCCAGCAGCTTGGCCGACAGGGGGGATGAAAAACTGTTTTTT. Protein: CASSLADRGDEKLFF.

A few counts support this clone. The chain couples TRBV6-5 to TRBJ2-7; maybe TRBD2 (6 bases). This CDR3 has 13 amino acids. V gave up 0 bases and J gave up 5 bases, with 8 bases separating them. Germline values: CDR1 MNHEY, CDR2 SVGAGI. CDR3 residues: CASSYSGGNEQYF. As DNA, the CDR3 is TGTGCCAGCAGTTACTCCGGGGGTAACGAGCAGTACTTC.

This chain uses TRBV5-8 with TRBJ2-2; 13 bases are shared with TRBD2. Germline V lookup: CDR1 SGHTS, CDR2 YDEGEE. Unmatched junction bases numbered 8, after V lost 4 bases and J lost 2 bases. CDR3 length: 18 residues. The DNA for the CDR3 is TGTGCCAGCAGCCCGTGGACTAGCGGGGGCCATAACACCGGGGAGCTGTTTTTT. Translating gives CASSPWTSGGHNTGELFF.